This TCR beta chain was sequenced for a study of human T cells and chemical hapten exposure. Study at large: Patch tests containing 0.01% DPC, applied to the upper back, were read at 6 days. The cohort included alopecia areata under or over 50% scalp, totalis and universalis. Regarding the study as a whole: Expanded TCRs showed more large CDR3 clusters than pre-sensitization or healthy control sets.

Time point indicated: pre-sensitization, week 0. Noted treatment: therapeutic diphenylcyclopropenone sensitization with weekly scalp DPC. Notes on this clonotype: Antigen: not known.

TCRdb used MiXCR to reprocess the RACE reads, holding one entry per CDR3 protein. The sample holds around 92,000 distinct CDR3 sequences, approximately 10% seen once. The material sequenced was whole blood, taken in connection with sensitization to the hapten diphenylcyclopropenone (DPC). This TCR derives from a woman in her sixties or seventies with alopecia areata. Some clones in this sample may be carry-over from other donors' samples.

The DNA of the CDR3 is TGTGCCAGCAGTGACCGGACAGGGGCCCGAGATACGCAGTATTTT. It encodes CASSDRTGARDTQYF. The gene calls are TRBV12-3 or TRBV12-4 and TRBJ2-3; 9 positions match TRBD1. The CDR3 has 15 amino acids. V lost 5 bases to trimming and J lost 5 bases; unmatched junction nucleotides: 8.